This passage covers 29 T cell receptor beta chains from one sample sequenced in a study of T-cell memory formation after mild COVID-19. TCRdb analysed the 5' RACE reads with MiXCR anew, one entry per CDR3 protein. Of some 13,000 distinct CDR3 sequences in the sample, about 11% were seen once. The sequenced sample consisted of PBMCs or a T cell subset sorted from them (not recorded which). These receptor sequences come from an adult woman who had mild COVID-19 (a few samples of this study predate the infection). Cell type and time point are not known.

This clonotype has ten or more counts. The gene calls are TRBV10-3 and TRBJ1-2; no definite D call. Germline V lookup: CDR1 ENHRY, CDR2 SYGVKD. V shed 4 bases and J shed 4 bases, with 4 bases lying between them. CDR3 length: 11 residues. CDR3 in amino acids: CAISGGYGYTF. The CDR3 nucleotides are TGTGCCATCAGTGGAGGCTATGGCTACACCTTC.

This clonotype occurred many times. This chain uses TRBV24-1 with TRBJ2-1; D perhaps matches TRBD1 (6 bases). The CDR3 contains 17 residues. The V gene lost 3 bases and the J gene lost 2 bases, with 16 bases spanning the gap. CDR1 and CDR2 (germline): KGHDR, SFDVKD. CDR3 sequence (DNA): TGTGCCACCAGTGATCCCAGGGGACCCTCTCCCTACAATGAGCAGTTCTTC. It encodes CATSDPRGPSPYNEQFF.

This clonotype was detected ten times or more. The gene calls are TRBV7-2 and TRBJ1-5, with D unclear. The CDR3 runs 15 residues. The germline V gene encodes CDR1 SGHTA and CDR2 FQGNSA. Trimming removed 2 bases at V and 5 bases at J, with 13 bases between. CDR3 sequence reads: CASSLLFGPYQPQHF. CDR3 sequence (DNA): TGTGCCAGCAGCTTATTATTCGGGCCCTATCAGCCCCAGCATTTT.

Ten or more counts support this clonotype. The V call is TRBV5-6, the J call TRBJ2-7; 8 bases agree with TRBD1. Trimming at V came to 0 bases and at J to 4 bases, leaving 3 bases not matched to a gene. CDR1 SGHDT and CDR2 YYEEEE come from the germline V gene. CDR3 length: 14 amino acids. CDR3: CASSLGQGAYEQYF. In DNA, the CDR3 is TGTGCCAGCAGCTTGGGGCAGGGGGCTTACGAGCAGTACTTC.

In its sample, this clonotype was seen many times. The chain recombines TRBV24-1 with TRBJ2-1; 9 bases fit TRBD1. This CDR3 region has 14 residues. The germline CDR1 and CDR2 sequences are KGHDR and SFDVKD. The V gene end was trimmed by 7 bases and the J gene end by 6 bases; junction bases not matched to a gene: 6. In nucleotides, the CDR3 is TGTGCCACCAGGGCCGGGACAGGGCGCAATGAGCAGTTCTTC. Translation: CATRAGTGRNEQFF.

This clonotype was observed many times. The chain couples TRBV9 to TRBJ2-1; 7 nucleotides agree with TRBD1. The CDR3 contains 14 residues. From germline, CDR1 is SGDLS and CDR2 YYNGEE. Trimming cost V 0 bases and J 5 bases; bases outside gene matches: 2. CDR3 bases: TGTGCCAGCAGCGTAGCCGGGACAGACAATGAGCAGTTCTTC. Protein: CASSVAGTDNEQFF.

This clonotype was seen many times. The chain uses TRBV21-1 and TRBJ2-5; the D call of TRBD2 is as the table states it, not checked on the DNA. TRBV21-1 is a documented pseudogene. The CDR3 loop spans 16 amino acids. CDR3 in DNA: TGTGCCAGCAGCAAACGTGGCGGGAGGGGACAAGAGACCCAGTACTTC. Its translation: CASSKRGGRGQETQYF.

This clonotype was seen ten or more times. The V and J genes are TRBV4-1 and TRBJ2-1; possible D gene TRBD2, 5 bases. CDR3 length: 17 amino acids. Germline CDR1 MGHRA, CDR2 YSYEKL. V lost 1 base and J 5 bases, leaving 18 bases between the germline ends. The CDR3 loop reads CASSQGLDFPLDNEQFF. CDR3 in DNA: TGCGCCAGCAGCCAAGGATTGGACTTTCCCCTGGACAATGAGCAGTTCTTC.

This clonotype has only a few counts. This may be a read error, as it is one base from a much larger clone. The rearrangement joins TRBV4-1 to TRBJ1-1, with 8 bases lining up with TRBD1. In germline, CDR1 is MGHRA, CDR2 YSYEKL. This CDR3 spans 16 amino acids. This CDR3 reads CASSHPAEQGDTEDFF. The CDR3 DNA follows: TGCGCCAGCAGCCACCCTGCGGAACAGGGGGACACTGAAGATTTCTTT.

This chain connects TRBV7-3 to TRBJ2-1, with 8 bases aligning to TRBD2. Trimming removed 5 bases from V and 0 bases from J; junction bases left unmatched: 3. CDR3 length: 15 amino acids. Germline CDR1 is SGHTA and CDR2 is FQGTGA. CDR3 in amino acids: CASSRGGSSYNEQFF. In nucleotides, the CDR3 is TGTGCCAGCAGCCGGGGGGGAAGCTCCTACAATGAGCAGTTCTTC.

This clonotype was seen many times. The chain joins TRBV4-1 to TRBJ2-7; maybe TRBD2 (6 bases). CDR1 MGHRA and CDR2 YSYEKL come from the germline V gene. CDR3 length: 15 residues. V dropped 3 bases and J dropped 0 bases, with 12 bases sitting between them. The CDR3 loop reads CASSHTDGSSYEQYF. The CDR3, as DNA: TGCGCCAGCAGCCACACAGACGGGAGCTCCTACGAGCAGTACTTC.

In its sample, this clonotype was seen many times. The chain joins TRBV6-5 to TRBJ2-1; the D is unclear. CDR1 and CDR2 (germline): MNHEY, SVGAGI. V lost 6 bases and J 11 bases, leaving 8 bases between the germline ends. This CDR3 contains 10 residues. The CDR3 nucleotides read TGTGCCAGCAGAGTCCCAAAGCAGTTCTTC. Protein sequence: CASRVPKQFF.

This clonotype came up many times. The chain combines TRBV5-6 with TRBJ2-7; 7 nucleotides line up with TRBD2. The CDR3 is 12 residues long. Losses at the gene ends were 4 bases for V and 3 bases for J; bases not matched to a gene: 1. Germline assignment: CDR1 SGHDT and CDR2 YYEEEE. The CDR3 region has the DNA TGTGCCAGCAGCGGCGGGGGCTACGAGCAGTACTTC. Amino acids: CASSGGGYEQYF.

Relative to its sample, this clonotype is medium-sized. The J gene is TRBJ2-1, the V gene TRBV24-1, with a possible D match to TRBD1 (5 bases). Deletions cut 4 bases from V and 4 bases from J, with 13 bases between. This CDR3 is 15 amino acids long. CDR1 is KGHDR and CDR2 is SFDVKD in the germline V gene. This CDR3 is CATSEPGTGYNEQFF. DNA for the CDR3: TGTGCCACCAGTGAACCCGGCACAGGATACAATGAGCAGTTCTTC.

V gene TRBV5-1 combines with J gene TRBJ2-3; 8 nucleotides align to TRBD1. The CDR3 totals 12 residues. Germline CDR1 SGHRS, CDR2 YFSETQ. After removal of 5 bases from V and 4 bases from J, the junction contained 0 bases not matched to a gene. The CDR3: CASRQGADTQYF. In DNA form, the CDR3 reads TGCGCCAGCAGACAGGGGGCAGATACGCAGTATTTT.

In this sample, this clonotype turned up many times. The chain employs TRBV5-1 and TRBJ2-7; D may be TRBD2 (6 bases). With 0 bases removed from V and 0 bases from J, the gap between germline ends came to 10 bases. The CDR3 covers 15 residues. Germline CDR1 SGHRS, CDR2 YFSETQ. CDR3 residues: CASSLDGRSSYEQYF. Here the CDR3 DNA reads TGCGCCAGCAGCTTGGACGGGAGAAGCTCCTACGAGCAGTACTTC. The variable domain in full, completed from reference TRBV5-1 and TRBJ2-7, reads KAGVTQTPRYLIKTRGQQVTLSCSPISGHRSVSWYQQTPGQGLQFLFEYFSETQRNKGNFPGRFSGRQFSNSRSEMNVSTLELGDSALYLCASSLDGRSSYEQYFGPGTRLTVT.

This clonotype was seen ten or more times. The gene calls are TRBV7-9 and TRBJ2-1; 11 bases line up with TRBD2. The CDR3 has 18 residues. CDR1 SEHNR and CDR2 FQNEAQ come from the germline V gene (reference sequence). Trimming at V came to 3 bases and at J to 7 bases, leaving 14 bases not matched to a gene. The CDR3 spells CASSFPTLAGGPGNEQFF. The CDR3 bases are TGTGCCAGCAGCTTCCCTACCTTAGCGGGAGGGCCGGGGAATGAGCAGTTCTTC.

This clonotype qualifies as medium-sized. J is TRBJ1-1 and V is TRBV10-3; a possible D gene is TRBD1 (5 bases). This CDR3 region has 14 residues. CDR1 is ENHRY and CDR2 is SYGVKD in the germline V gene. V was cut by 2 bases and J by 3 bases, with 10 bases left in between. CDR3 bases: TGTGCCATCAGTGAGCGGCAGGGCGACACTGAAGCTTTCTTT. It is translated as CAISERQGDTEAFF.

The CDR3 coding sequence is TGCAGTGCCAGTCAGACTAGCGGCCTCACAGATACGCAGTATTTT. Amino acid sequence: CSASQTSGLTDTQYF. The V and J genes are TRBV20-1 and TRBJ2-3, with 9 bases lining up with TRBD2. CDR1 and CDR2 (germline): DFQATT, SNEGSKA (reference sequence). The length of the CDR3 is 15 residues. V shed 6 bases and J 2 bases; nucleotides not matched to a gene: 9.

By share, this clonotype counts as medium-sized. J is TRBJ2-2 and V is TRBV19; a possible D gene is TRBD2 (6 bases). Trimming pared 5 bases from V and 7 bases from J, leaving 17 bases between. Germline V gene sequence: CDR1 LNHDA, CDR2 SQIVND (reference sequence). The CDR3 has 15 amino acids. The CDR3 bases are TGTGCCAGTAGTCCCGGGACTTTCTTACTCGGGGAGCTGTTTTTT. It codes for CASSPGTFLLGELFF.

The table lists this clonotype with many counts. The chain couples TRBV5-1 to TRBJ2-1, with TRBD2 identical over 8 bases. The germline V gene encodes CDR1 SGHRS and CDR2 YFSETQ. This CDR3 has 16 residues. The V gene end was trimmed by 2 bases and the J gene end by 6 bases; junction bases not matched to a gene: 10. CDR3 DNA: TGCGCCAGCAGCTTCCTTACCGGGACTAGTGCCAATGAGCAGTTCTTC. Protein: CASSFLTGTSANEQFF.

By share, this clonotype ranks as medium-sized. The CDR3 is CSVEWDPYEQYF. CDR3 DNA: TGCAGCGTTGAGTGGGATCCCTACGAGCAGTACTTC. The chain carries TRBV29-1 and TRBJ2-7; D remains ambiguous. CDR3 size: 12 residues. The V end was cut by 3 bases, the J end by 2 bases, with 8 bases between. Germline CDR1 reads SQVTM; CDR2 reads ANQGSEA.

This clonotype was picked up many times. The chain joins TRBV10-3 to TRBJ2-7; no clear D gene. Germline CDR1 ENHRY, CDR2 SYGVKD. V dropped 10 bases and J dropped 7 bases, with 14 bases sitting between them. The CDR3 sequence is 11 residues long. The CDR3 loop reads CATPWDQEQYF. The CDR3 DNA follows: TGTGCCACCCCCTGGGATCAAGAGCAGTACTTC.

This clonotype was observed many times. J is TRBJ1-1 and V is TRBV7-9; no definite D call. CDR3 length: 13 amino acids. Germline loops: CDR1 SEHNR, CDR2 FQNEAQ (reference sequence). V was trimmed by 1 base and J by 3 bases, leaving 6 bases between them. The CDR3: CASSLGSHTEAFF. DNA for the CDR3: TGTGCCAGCAGCTTAGGTTCGCACACTGAAGCTTTCTTT.

In its sample, this clonotype was seen many times. This chain connects TRBV7-2 to TRBJ2-7, with D uncertain. The V gene's germline CDR1 is SGHTA and CDR2 FQGNSA. V was pared by 1 base and J by 4 bases, with 8 bases between. This CDR3 has 13 amino acids. CDR3 bases: TGTGCCAGCAGCTTAGAAAGATTTTACGAGCAGTACTTC. Its translation: CASSLERFYEQYF.

The V and J genes are TRBV4-1 and TRBJ2-2, with TRBD1 matching 7 bases. The CDR3 is 16 residues long. V was clipped by 5 bases and J by 0 bases; unmatched bases: 6. Germline loops: CDR1 MGHRA, CDR2 YSYEKL. The CDR3 region is CASSGIGTANTGELFF. In DNA form, the CDR3 reads TGCGCCAGCAGCGGGATAGGGACAGCGAACACCGGGGAGCTGTTTTTT.

This clonotype was counted many times. The CDR3 coding sequence is TGCGCCAGCAGCTTTACAGGGGAAAGTGCTAACTATGGCTACACCTTC. Translating it yields CASSFTGESANYGYTF. The chain links TRBV5-1 to TRBJ1-2; 7 positions match TRBD1. From germline, CDR1 is SGHRS and CDR2 YFSETQ. J was trimmed by 0 bases and V by 2 bases; bases with no gene match: 7. This CDR3 region has 16 residues.

This clonotype was seen ten or more times. The chain links TRBV5-1 to TRBJ2-3, with D tentatively TRBD1 or TRBD2 (5 bases each). The germline CDR1 and CDR2 sequences are SGHRS and YFSETQ. CDR3 length: 18 residues. Between the trimmed V and J ends, which lost 4 bases and 3 bases, there was a span of 24 bases. The DNA for the CDR3 is TGCGCCAGCAGCATTAGCAGCGGACGGGACGCTAGGACAGATACGCAGTATTTT. Protein: CASSISSGRDARTDTQYF.

This clonotype was seen repeatedly, ten times or more. The chain links TRBV29-1 to TRBJ2-5; D is perhaps TRBD1 (5 bases). The length of the CDR3 is 13 residues. From germline, CDR1 is SQVTM and CDR2 ANQGSEA. The ends were cut back, 2 bases at V and 1 base at J, with 8 bases in the middle. Written as DNA, the CDR3 is TGCAGCGTTGAATTGGGGCCCCAAGAGACCCAGTACTTC. Translation gives CSVELGPQETQYF.